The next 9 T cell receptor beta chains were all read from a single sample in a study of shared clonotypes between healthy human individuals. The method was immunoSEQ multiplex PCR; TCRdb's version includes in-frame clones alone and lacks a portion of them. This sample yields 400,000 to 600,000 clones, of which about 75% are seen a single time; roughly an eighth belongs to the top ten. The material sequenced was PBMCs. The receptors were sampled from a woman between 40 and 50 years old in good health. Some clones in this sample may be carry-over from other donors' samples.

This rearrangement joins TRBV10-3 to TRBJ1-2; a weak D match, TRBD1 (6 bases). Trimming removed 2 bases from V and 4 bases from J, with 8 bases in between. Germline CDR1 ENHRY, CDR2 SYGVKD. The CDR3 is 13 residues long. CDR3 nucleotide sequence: TGTGCCATCAGTGAGGGACAGCTCTATGGCTACACCTTC. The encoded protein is CAISEGQLYGYTF.

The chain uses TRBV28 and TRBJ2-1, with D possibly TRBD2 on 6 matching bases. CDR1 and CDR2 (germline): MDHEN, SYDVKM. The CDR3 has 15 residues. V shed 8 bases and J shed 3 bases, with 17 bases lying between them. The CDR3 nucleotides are TGTGCCAGCGCCGTGGCGGGACTCCACTACAATGAGCAGTTCTTC. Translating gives CASAVAGLHYNEQFF.

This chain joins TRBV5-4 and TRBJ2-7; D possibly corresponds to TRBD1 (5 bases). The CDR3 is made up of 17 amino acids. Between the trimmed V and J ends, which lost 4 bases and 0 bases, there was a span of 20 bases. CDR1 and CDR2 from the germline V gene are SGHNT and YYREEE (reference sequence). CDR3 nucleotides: TGTGCCAGCAGCCCCCGCCCGCCCCTTGACAGCTCCTACGAGCAGTACTTC. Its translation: CASSPRPPLDSSYEQYF.

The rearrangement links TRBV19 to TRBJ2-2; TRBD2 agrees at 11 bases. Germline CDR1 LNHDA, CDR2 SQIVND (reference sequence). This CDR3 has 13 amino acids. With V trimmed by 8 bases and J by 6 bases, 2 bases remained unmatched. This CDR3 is CASSLAGAGELFF. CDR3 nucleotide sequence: TGTGCCAGTTCACTAGCGGGAGCCGGGGAGCTGTTTTTT.

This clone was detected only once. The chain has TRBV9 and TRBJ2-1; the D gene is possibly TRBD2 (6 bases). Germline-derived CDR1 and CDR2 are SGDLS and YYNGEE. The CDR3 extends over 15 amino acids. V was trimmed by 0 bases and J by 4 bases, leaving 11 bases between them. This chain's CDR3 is CASSVAGDAYNEQFF. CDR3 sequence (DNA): TGTGCCAGCAGCGTAGCGGGGGATGCGTACAATGAGCAGTTCTTC.

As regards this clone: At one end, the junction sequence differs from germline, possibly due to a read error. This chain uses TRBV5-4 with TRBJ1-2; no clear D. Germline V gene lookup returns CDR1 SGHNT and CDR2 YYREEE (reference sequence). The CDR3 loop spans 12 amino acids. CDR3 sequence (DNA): TGTGCCAGCAGCTTGATCGGCTATGGCTACGCCTTC. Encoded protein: CASSLIGYGYAF.

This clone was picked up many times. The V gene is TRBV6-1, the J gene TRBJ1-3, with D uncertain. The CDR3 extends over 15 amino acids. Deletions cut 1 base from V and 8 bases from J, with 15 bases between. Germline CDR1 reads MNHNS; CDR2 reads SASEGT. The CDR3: CASSEVNRNKDTIYF. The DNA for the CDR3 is TGTGCCAGCAGTGAAGTTAACCGAAATAAGGACACCATATATTTT.

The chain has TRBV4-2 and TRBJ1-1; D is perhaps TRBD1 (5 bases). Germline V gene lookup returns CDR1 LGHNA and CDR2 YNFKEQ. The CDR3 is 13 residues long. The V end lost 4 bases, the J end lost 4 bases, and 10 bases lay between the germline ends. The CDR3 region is CASSRQGGTEAFF. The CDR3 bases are TGTGCCAGCAGCCGGCAGGGCGGCACTGAAGCTTTCTTT.

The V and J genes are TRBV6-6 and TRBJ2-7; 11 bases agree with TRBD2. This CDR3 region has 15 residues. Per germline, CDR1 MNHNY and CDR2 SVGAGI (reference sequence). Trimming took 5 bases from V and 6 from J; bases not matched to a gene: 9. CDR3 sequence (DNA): TGTGCCAGCAGTGAGCGACTAGCGGGGCCCAGCGAGCAGTACTTC. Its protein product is CASSERLAGPSEQYF.